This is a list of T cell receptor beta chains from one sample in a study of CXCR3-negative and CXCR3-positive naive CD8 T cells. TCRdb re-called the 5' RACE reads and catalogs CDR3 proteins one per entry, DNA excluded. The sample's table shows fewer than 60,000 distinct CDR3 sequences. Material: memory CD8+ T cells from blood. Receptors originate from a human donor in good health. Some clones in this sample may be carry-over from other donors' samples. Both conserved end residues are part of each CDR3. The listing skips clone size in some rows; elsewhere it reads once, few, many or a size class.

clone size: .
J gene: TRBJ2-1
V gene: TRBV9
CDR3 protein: CASSVAQTGSRRFF

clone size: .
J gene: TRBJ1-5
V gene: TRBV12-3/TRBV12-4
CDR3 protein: CASSGQGSNQPQHF

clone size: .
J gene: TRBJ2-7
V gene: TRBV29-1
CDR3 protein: CSVGTGGKNEQYF

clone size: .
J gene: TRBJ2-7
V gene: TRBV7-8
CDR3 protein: CASSLVWEGKTYEQYF

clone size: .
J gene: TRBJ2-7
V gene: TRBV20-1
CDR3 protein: CSAPPRLPLSYEQYF

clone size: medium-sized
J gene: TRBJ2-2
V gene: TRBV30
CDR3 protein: CAWSVGGRASGELFF

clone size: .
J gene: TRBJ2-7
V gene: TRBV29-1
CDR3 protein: CSVGTNSYEQYF

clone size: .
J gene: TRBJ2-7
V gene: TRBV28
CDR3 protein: CASSWEGYEQYF

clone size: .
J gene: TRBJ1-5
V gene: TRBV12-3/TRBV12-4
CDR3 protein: CASSFLGNQPQHF

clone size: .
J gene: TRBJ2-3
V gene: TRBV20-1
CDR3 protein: CSATSPGPASGGVALVTQYF

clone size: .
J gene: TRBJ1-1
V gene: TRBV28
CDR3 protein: CASSRDREGTEAFF

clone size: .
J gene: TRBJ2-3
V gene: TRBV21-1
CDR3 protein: CASSADVEAGDTDTQYF

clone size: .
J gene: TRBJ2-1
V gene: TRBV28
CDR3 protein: CASSSTDRGPYNEQFF

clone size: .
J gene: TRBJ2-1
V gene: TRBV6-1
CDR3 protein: CASSEDPAFSYNEQFF

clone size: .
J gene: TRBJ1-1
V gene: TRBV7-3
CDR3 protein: CASSSDSLRNTEAFF

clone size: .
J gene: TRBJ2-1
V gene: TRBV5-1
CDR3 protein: CASSLGHLSNEQFF

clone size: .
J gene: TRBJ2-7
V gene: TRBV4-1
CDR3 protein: CASSPNGQADYEQYF

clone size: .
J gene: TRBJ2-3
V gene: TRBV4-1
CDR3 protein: CASSQDGPAGATDTQYF

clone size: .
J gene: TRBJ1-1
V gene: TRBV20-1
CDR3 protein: CSALIGNTEAFF

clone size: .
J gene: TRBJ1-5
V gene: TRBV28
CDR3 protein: CASSPDGYNQPQHF

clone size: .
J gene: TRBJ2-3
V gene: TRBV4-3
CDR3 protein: CASSLIGGQSGDTQYF

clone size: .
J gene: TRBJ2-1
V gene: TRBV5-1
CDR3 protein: CASSLARDHNEQFF

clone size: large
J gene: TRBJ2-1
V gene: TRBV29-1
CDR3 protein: CSVDGLANEQFF